This is a list of T cell receptor beta chains from one sample in a study of T cell changes during pregnancy in multiple sclerosis. Method: immunoSEQ multiplex PCR; TCRdb's copy keeps in-frame clones and lacks some. This sample has more than 80,000 clones, with 80% to 95% found just once. The material was peripheral blood, obtained in the first trimester of pregnancy. The receptors stem from a female donor with multiple sclerosis, enrolled in a pregnancy study. Each CDR3 is given with its conserved first and last residue. Fields, in order: J gene, V gene, clone size, D gene, CDR3 protein, CDR3 DNA. D genes are given only for firm matches. The listing skips clone size in some rows; elsewhere it reads once, few, many or a size class.

TRBJ2-5 TRBV6-1 . . CASSDTYGGQETQYF TGTGCCAGCAGTGATACGTACGGAGGCCAAGAGACCCAGTACTTC
TRBJ1-5 TRBV12-5 . . CASGLKSVRGVSQPQHF TGTGCTAGTGGTTTGAAATCTGTCAGGGGAGTAAGTCAGCCCCAGCATTTT
TRBJ2-1 TRBV6-5 once TRBD2 CASSLAGSSYNEQFF TGTGCCAGCAGTTTAGCGGGCAGCTCCTACAATGAGCAGTTCTTC
TRBJ1-5 TRBV28 . TRBD1 CASRLIQGSNQPQHF TGTGCCAGCAGACTTATACAGGGGAGCAATCAGCCCCAGCATTTT
TRBJ2-4 TRBV4-3 . . CASSRPRNRVLDIQYF TGCGCCAGCAGCCGCCCCCGGAACAGGGTGCTTGACATTCAGTACTTC
TRBJ2-7 TRBV6-5 . TRBD2 CASNEAGLSYEQYF TGTGCCAGCAACGAAGCGGGATTATCCTACGAGCAGTACTTC
TRBJ2-2 TRBV4-1 . . CASSQVGGTGELFF TGCGCCAGCAGCCAAGTGGGGGGCACCGGGGAGCTGTTTTTT
TRBJ2-5 TRBV5-6 once TRBD2 CASSLGLGGTQYF TGTGCCAGCAGTCTCGGACTAGGCGGGACCCAGTACTTC
TRBJ1-3 TRBV7-2 . . CASSLEGVYSGNTIYF TGTGCCAGCAGCTTAGAGGGGGTATACTCTGGAAACACCATATATTTT
TRBJ1-5 TRBV5-1 . . CASSLGVSNQPQHF TGCGCCAGCAGCTTGGGCGTCAGCAATCAGCCCCAGCATTTT
TRBJ1-2 TRBV4-1 . TRBD1 CASSQAHRGQVYGYTF TGCGCCAGCAGCCAAGCCCACAGGGGGCAGGTCTATGGCTACACCTTC
TRBJ1-1 TRBV19 . TRBD1 CASSPWTGPTEAFF TGTGCCAGTAGTCCGTGGACAGGGCCTACTGAAGCTTTCTTT
TRBJ1-3 TRBV30 . . CAWTTGSGNTIYF TGTGCCTGGACGACAGGCTCTGGAAACACCATATATTTT
TRBJ2-7 TRBV23-1 . . CASSLTTTPYEQYF TGCGCCAGCAGCCTAACTACAACACCATACGAGCAGTACTTC
TRBJ2-3 TRBV27 . . CASGFQGFPGTDTQYF TGTGCCAGCGGGTTTCAGGGGTTCCCAGGGACAGATACGCAGTATTTT
TRBJ1-1 TRBV5-1 few . CASSLGGPGKAFF TGCGCCAGCAGCTTGGGTGGTCCGGGTAAAGCTTTCTTT
TRBJ1-3 TRBV4-3 once TRBD1 CASSFGTGLGNTIYF TGCGCCAGCAGCTTCGGGACAGGGCTAGGAAACACCATATATTTT
TRBJ2-2 TRBV30 . TRBD2 CAWTSGRVGGELFF TGTGCCTGGACTAGCGGGAGGGTAGGCGGGGAGCTGTTTTTT
TRBJ2-7 TRBV11-2 . TRBD2 CASSLWGGEQYF TGTGCCAGCAGCCTCTGGGGGGGCGAGCAGTACTTC